Listed below are T cell receptor beta chains from one sample, sequenced in a study of blood T cell repertoires in COVID-19. Generated by immunoSEQ multiplex PCR, the TCRdb table keeps only in-frame clones and is missing some. This sample has 200,000 to 250,000 clones, with under 90% found just once. Sequenced sample: PBMCs or T cells enriched from blood (not recorded which). Receptors were obtained from a man between 60 and 70 years old who had recovered from COVID-19. Each CDR3 is given with its conserved first and last residue. Each record gives: D gene, clone size, J gene, V gene, CDR3 protein, CDR3 DNA. D genes are given only for firm matches. Clone size is not always given. Where it is, it says once, few, many or a class for expanded clones.

>.|.|TRBJ1-2|TRBV3-1/TRBV3-2
CASSQEGGRGGYTF
TGTGCCAGCAGCCAAGAAGGGGGTCGGGGTGGCTACACCTTC
>.|.|TRBJ2-5|TRBV11-2
CASSLRQQETQYF
TGTGCCAGCAGCTTAAGACAACAAGAGACCCAGTACTTC
>TRBD1|.|TRBJ1-3|TRBV6-5
CASSRDRDSGNTIYF
TGTGCCAGCAGCCGAGACAGGGACTCTGGAAACACCATATATTTT
>TRBD1|few|TRBJ2-3|TRBV5-8
CASSFDRVTDTQYF
TGTGCCAGCAGCTTCGACAGGGTCACAGATACGCAGTATTTT
>TRBD2|once|TRBJ2-5|TRBV29-1
CSVAGRNLQETQYF
TGCAGCGTAGCGGGACGGAACCTCCAAGAGACCCAGTACTTC
>.|.|TRBJ1-4|TRBV6-5
CASSYSYGVGNEKLFF
TGTGCCAGCAGTTACTCGTACGGGGTGGGGAATGAAAAACTGTTTTTT
>.|.|TRBJ1-4|TRBV4-3
CASSQGGRNLGEKLFF
TGCGCCAGCAGCCAAGGGGGCAGGAACCTGGGGGAAAAACTGTTTTTT
>.|.|TRBJ1-4|TRBV15
CAAHQGRNEKLFF
TGTGCCGCGCACCAGGGGAGAAATGAAAAACTGTTTTTT
>.|few|TRBJ2-7|TRBV5-4
CASSLDSHEQYF
TGTGCCAGCAGCTTGGACAGTCACGAGCAGTACTTC
>.|.|TRBJ2-7|TRBV7-8
CASSPAGDISVREQYF
TGTGCCAGCAGCCCCGCCGGGGACATATCGGTCAGGGAGCAGTACTTC
>.|.|TRBJ1-1|TRBV19
CASSPPGLTINTEAFF
TGTGCCAGTAGTCCCCCCGGACTGACTATAAACACTGAAGCTTTCTTT